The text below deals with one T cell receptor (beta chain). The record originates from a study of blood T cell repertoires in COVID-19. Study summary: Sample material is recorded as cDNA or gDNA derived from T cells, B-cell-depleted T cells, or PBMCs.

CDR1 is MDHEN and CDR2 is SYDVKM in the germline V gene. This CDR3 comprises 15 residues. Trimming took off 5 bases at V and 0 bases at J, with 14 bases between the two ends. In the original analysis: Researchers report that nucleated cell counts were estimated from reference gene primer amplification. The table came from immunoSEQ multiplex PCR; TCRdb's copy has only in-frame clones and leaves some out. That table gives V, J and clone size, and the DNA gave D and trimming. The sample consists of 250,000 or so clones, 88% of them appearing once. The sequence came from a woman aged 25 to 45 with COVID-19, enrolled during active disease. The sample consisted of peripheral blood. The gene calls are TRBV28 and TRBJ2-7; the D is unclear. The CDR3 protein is CASSPRLGPSYEQYF. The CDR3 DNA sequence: TGTGCCAGCAGTCCACGATTGGGCCCCTCCTACGAGCAGTACTTC. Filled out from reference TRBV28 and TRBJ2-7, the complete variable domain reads DVKVTQSSRYLVKRTGEKVFLECVQDMDHENMFWYRQDPGLGLRLIYFSYDVKMKEKGDIPEGYSVSREKKERFSLILESASTNQTSMYLCASSPRLGPSYEQYFGPGTRLTVT.